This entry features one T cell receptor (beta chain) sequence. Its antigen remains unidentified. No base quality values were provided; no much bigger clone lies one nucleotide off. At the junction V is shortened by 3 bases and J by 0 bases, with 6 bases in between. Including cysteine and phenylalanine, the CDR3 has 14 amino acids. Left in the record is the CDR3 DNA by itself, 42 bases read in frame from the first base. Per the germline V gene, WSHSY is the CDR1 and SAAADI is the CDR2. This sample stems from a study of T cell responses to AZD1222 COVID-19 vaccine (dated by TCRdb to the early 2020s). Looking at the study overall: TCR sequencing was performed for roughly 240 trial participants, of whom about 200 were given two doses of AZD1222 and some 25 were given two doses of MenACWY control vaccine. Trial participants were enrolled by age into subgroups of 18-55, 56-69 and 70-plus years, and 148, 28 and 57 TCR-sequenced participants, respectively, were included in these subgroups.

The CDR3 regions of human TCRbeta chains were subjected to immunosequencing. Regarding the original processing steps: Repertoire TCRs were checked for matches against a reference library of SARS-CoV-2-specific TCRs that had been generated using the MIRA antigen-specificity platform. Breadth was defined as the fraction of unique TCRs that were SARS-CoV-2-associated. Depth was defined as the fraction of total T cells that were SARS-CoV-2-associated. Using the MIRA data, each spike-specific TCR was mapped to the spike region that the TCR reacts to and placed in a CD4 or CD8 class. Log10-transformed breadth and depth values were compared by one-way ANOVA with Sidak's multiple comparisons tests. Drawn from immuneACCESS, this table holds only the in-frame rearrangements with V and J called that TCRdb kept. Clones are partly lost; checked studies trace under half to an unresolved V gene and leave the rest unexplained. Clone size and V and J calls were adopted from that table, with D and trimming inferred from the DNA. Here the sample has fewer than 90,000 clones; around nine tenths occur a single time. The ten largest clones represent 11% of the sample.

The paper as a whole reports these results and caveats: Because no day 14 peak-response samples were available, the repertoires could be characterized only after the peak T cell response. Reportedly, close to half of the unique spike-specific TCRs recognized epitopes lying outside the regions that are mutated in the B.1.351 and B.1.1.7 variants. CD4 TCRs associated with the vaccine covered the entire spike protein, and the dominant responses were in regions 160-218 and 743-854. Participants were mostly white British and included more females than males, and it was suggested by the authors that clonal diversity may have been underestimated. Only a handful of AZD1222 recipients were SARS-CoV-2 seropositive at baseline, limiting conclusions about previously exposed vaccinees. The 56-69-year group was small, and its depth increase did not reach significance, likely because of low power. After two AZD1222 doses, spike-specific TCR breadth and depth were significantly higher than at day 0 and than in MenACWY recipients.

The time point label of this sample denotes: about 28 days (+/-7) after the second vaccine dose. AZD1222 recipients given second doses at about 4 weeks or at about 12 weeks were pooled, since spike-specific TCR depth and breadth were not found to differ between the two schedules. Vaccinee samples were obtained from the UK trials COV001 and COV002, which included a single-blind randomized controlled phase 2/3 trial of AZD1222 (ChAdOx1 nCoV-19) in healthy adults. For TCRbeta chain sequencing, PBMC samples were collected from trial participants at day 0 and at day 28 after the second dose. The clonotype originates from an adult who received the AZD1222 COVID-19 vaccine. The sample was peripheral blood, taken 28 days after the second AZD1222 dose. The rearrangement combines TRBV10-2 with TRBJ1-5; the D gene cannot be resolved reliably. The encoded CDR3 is CASSDGHSNQPQHF. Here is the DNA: TGCGCCAGCAGTGACGGTCATAGCAATCAGCCCCAGCATTTT.